The present T cell receptor beta chain was sequenced within a study of radiation and T cells in renal cell carcinoma. On the study more broadly: Nephrectomy followed 15 Gy stereotactic body radiation by 4 weeks. Study-wide results and limits: Without pretreatment biopsies, baseline tumor clonotype presence was undetermined. Top tumor clonotypes rose in blood 2 weeks post-radiation, then contracted.

Profiled with immunoSEQ multiplex PCR; TCRdb holds only in-frame clones, not every one. This sample yields 120,000 to 150,000 clones, of which about 88% are seen a single time; 4.1% belongs to the top ten. With V trimmed by 0 bases and J by 6 bases, 4 bases remained unmatched. The CDR3 has 15 amino acids. Germline V gives CDR1 LGHNA, CDR2 YSLEER. Time point defined: baseline pretreatment blood. The sample's treatment: 15 Gy SBRT to primary tumor, nephrectomy 4 weeks later. After SBRT, blood was collected at 2 and 4 weeks, plus baseline. Regarding this clone: What it binds is unknown.

The V gene is TRBV4-3, the J gene TRBJ2-3, with 9 bases matching TRBD2. The sequence derives from a woman in her 70s with renal cell carcinoma. The sample consisted of blood, taken from a patient whose treatment included radiotherapy and nephrectomy. CDR3 DNA: TGCGCCAGCAGCCAAGATTCTAGCGGGGTTGATACGCAGTATTTT. Translation: CASSQDSSGVDTQYF.